The rows below give T cell receptor beta chains drawn from one sample of a study of shared clonotypes between healthy human individuals. Produced via immunoSEQ multiplex PCR; TCRdb's table is partial and in-frame only. The sample lists around 2,000,000 clones; about 94% were seen once. The sequencing sample was made of naive CD8+ T cells sorted from blood. These receptors all stem from a man younger than 35 in good health. The CDR3 runs from the conserved cysteine through the conserved F or W. The D gene is left open where the match is weak.

J: TRBJ2-7; V: TRBV4-2; D: -; CDR3: CASSQGVGVAYEQYF; DNA: TGTGCCAGCAGCCAAGGGGTCGGGGTTGCCTACGAGCAGTACTTC
J: TRBJ2-1; V: TRBV7-9; D: -; CDR3: CASSPNIKLEQFF; DNA: TGTGCCAGCAGCCCTAACATAAAATTAGAGCAGTTCTTC
J: TRBJ2-3; V: TRBV10-3; D: -; CDR3: CAISVSGETDTQYF; DNA: TGTGCCATCAGTGTGTCAGGGGAAACAGATACGCAGTATTTT
J: TRBJ2-5; V: TRBV27; D: TRBD2; CDR3: CASSLYLADYQETQYF; DNA: TGTGCCAGCAGTTTATATCTAGCGGATTACCAAGAGACCCAGTACTTC
J: TRBJ1-4; V: TRBV19; D: TRBD1; CDR3: CASSILGDSREKLFF; DNA: TGTGCCAGTAGTATATTGGGGGACAGCAGGGAAAAACTGTTTTTT
J: TRBJ2-7; V: TRBV6-5; D: -; CDR3: CASSSTPEGVGYEQYF; DNA: TGTGCCAGCAGTTCTACCCCTGAGGGGGTAGGCTACGAGCAGTACTTC
J: TRBJ2-7; V: TRBV4-1; D: TRBD2; CDR3: CASATSGRAGEQYF; DNA: TGCGCCAGCGCCACTAGCGGGAGGGCCGGCGAGCAGTACTTC
J: TRBJ2-3; V: TRBV7-9; D: -; CDR3: CASSFPASADTQYF; DNA: TGTGCCAGCAGCTTCCCAGCTAGCGCAGATACGCAGTATTTT
J: TRBJ2-1; V: TRBV13; D: -; CDR3: CASSYVGYEQFF; DNA: TGTGCCAGCAGCTATGTGGGTTATGAGCAGTTCTTC
J: TRBJ2-5; V: TRBV13; D: -; CDR3: CASRQRYQETQYF; DNA: TGTGCCAGCAGGCAGCGGTACCAAGAGACCCAGTACTTC
J: TRBJ1-6; V: TRBV9; D: -; CDR3: CASSVEVNSPLHF; DNA: TGTGCCAGCAGCGTAGAGGTTAATTCACCCCTCCACTTT
J: TRBJ1-2; V: TRBV5-6; D: TRBD1; CDR3: CASSHGTVLYGYTF; DNA: TGTGCCAGCAGTCACGGGACAGTCCTCTATGGCTACACCTTC